Presented here are 21 T cell receptor beta chains from one specimen sequenced in a study of vaccination and CD4 T cells after COVID-19. Their recognized antigens are unknown. The study sequenced cultured CD4+ T cell DNA using the Oncomine TCR Beta short-read assay. TCRdb called the PCR reads again in MiXCR, with one record for every CDR3 protein. The sample carries thousands of distinct CDR3 sequences, less than 55% recorded once. Treatment here: roughly 10-day PBMC culture with coronavirus spike peptide pools or control peptides (ViraFEST assay). The sample consisted of CD4+ T cells from blood, cultured in vitro. The receptors here all came from a human donor who had recovered from COVID-19.

This clonotype was seen a handful of times. The rearrangement links TRBV27 to TRBJ1-2, with TRBD1 as a possible D gene (6 bases). V dropped 7 bases and J dropped 1 base, with 22 bases sitting between them. CDR1 and CDR2 from the germline V gene are MNHEY and SMNVEV (reference sequence). The CDR3 covers 17 residues. The CDR3 here is CASKPNRDPNLNYGYTF. In DNA, the CDR3 is TGTGCCAGCAAACCTAACAGGGACCCCAACCTTAACTATGGCTACACCTTC.

This chain joins TRBV6-1 and TRBJ2-5; tentatively, D is TRBD1 (6 bases). Germline V gene data show CDR1 as MNHNS and CDR2 as SASEGT. V was trimmed by 7 bases and J by 5 bases, leaving 14 bases between them. There are 13 residues in the CDR3. The CDR3 region is CASTQQGLETQYF. Here the CDR3 DNA reads TGTGCCAGCACTCAACAGGGTCTGGAGACCCAGTACTTC.

This clonotype has a handful of counts. J is TRBJ1-2 and V is TRBV20-1; D remains unclear. This CDR3 is built from 13 residues. The germline CDR1 and CDR2 sequences are DFQATT and SNEGSKA (reference sequence). V was shortened by 5 bases and J by 2 bases, with 12 bases between the two germline ends. As DNA, the CDR3 is TGCAGTGCTGCCCGACCAGGAAACTATGGCTACACCTTC. It yields the protein CSAARPGNYGYTF.

J is TRBJ2-3 and V is TRBV20-1, with 7 bases lining up with TRBD2. Germline V gene sequence: CDR1 DFQATT, CDR2 SNEGSKA (reference sequence). This CDR3 spans 14 amino acids. Trimming at V came to 3 bases and at J to 4 bases, leaving 7 bases not matched to a gene. For the CDR3, the DNA is TGCAGTGCTAGTTGGGGGGGGGTTGCAGATACGCAGTATTTT. It is translated as CSASWGGVADTQYF.

This clonotype is large by share. This chain links TRBV15 with TRBJ2-7, with 8 nucleotides matching TRBD2. CDR1 LNHNV and CDR2 YYDKDF come from the germline V gene (reference sequence). This CDR3 is built from 18 residues. Trimming took 0 bases from V and 0 from J; bases not matched to a gene: 10. The chain's CDR3 is CATSRDRGSGTTSYEQYF. The CDR3 DNA follows: TGTGCCACCAGCAGAGATCGGGGTAGCGGGACCACCTCCTACGAGCAGTACTTC.

The CDR3 DNA reads as TGCAGTGCCCCAGCCCCCGGTCAAGAGACCCAGTACTTC. Translating gives CSAPAPGQETQYF. The V and J genes are TRBV20-1 and TRBJ2-5; D ambiguous. The germline V gene has CDR1 DFQATT and CDR2 SNEGSKA (reference sequence). The V and J ends lost 6 bases and 2 bases respectively, with 13 bases between them. This CDR3 is built from 13 residues.

This chain joins TRBV20-1 and TRBJ1-4, with D possibly TRBD1 on 5 matching bases. Trimming removed 0 bases from V and 7 bases from J, with 15 bases in between. CDR1 is DFQATT, CDR2 SNEGSKA, per germline (reference sequence). This CDR3 region has 15 residues. CDR3 amino acids: CSARDRVEFGEKLFF. As DNA, the CDR3 is TGCAGTGCTAGAGACAGGGTGGAGTTTGGTGAAAAACTGTTTTTT.

The gene calls are TRBV19 and TRBJ2-2; D might be TRBD1 or TRBD2, each matching 5 bases. This CDR3 spans 13 amino acids. Germline CDR1 LNHDA, CDR2 SQIVND (reference sequence). Trimming left V 3 bases short and J 4 bases short, with 6 bases between. CDR3 nucleotides: TGTGCCAGTAGTATGGGACGCACCGGGGAGCTGTTTTTT. Translated, it gives CASSMGRTGELFF.

The V and J genes are TRBV10-3 and TRBJ2-1; 9 bases map to TRBD1. Germline CDR1 and CDR2: ENHRY and SYGVKD. J was trimmed by 9 bases and V by 4 bases; bases with no gene match: 16. CDR3 length: 17 amino acids. CDR3 bases: TGTGCCATCAGTGCCCAGCCCGGGACAGGGAATTTCGGTGAGCAGTTCTTC. This codes for CAISAQPGTGNFGEQFF.

This clonotype is medium-sized by share. The J gene is TRBJ2-7, the V gene TRBV11-2; D gene uncertain. Trimming took 1 base from V and 7 from J, leaving 8 bases between them. Germline V gene data show CDR1 as SGHAT and CDR2 as FQNNGV. The CDR3 runs 12 residues. In DNA form, the CDR3 reads TGTGCCAGCAGCTTAGTGTTCGGGGAGCAGTACTTC. Translated: CASSLVFGEQYF.

V gene TRBV20-1 combines with J gene TRBJ1-1, with 7 positions matching TRBD1. Trimming took 7 bases from V and 1 from J; bases not matched to a gene: 12. From germline, CDR1 is DFQATT and CDR2 SNEGSKA (reference sequence). The length of the CDR3 is 15 residues. CDR3 nucleotide sequence: TGCAGTGTCATGGGTTTAGGGGGCCGGAACACTGAAGCTTTCTTT. It yields the protein CSVMGLGGRNTEAFF.

This chain joins TRBV6-2 or TRBV6-3 and TRBJ2-5; TRBD2 agrees at 7 bases. In germline, CDR1 is MNHEY, CDR2 SVGEGT. J lost 5 bases, V lost 6 bases, and 9 bases had no gene match. The CDR3 spans 14 residues. This CDR3 is CASRRPAREETQYF. CDR3 nucleotides: TGTGCCAGCAGACGGCCTGCGCGGGAGGAGACCCAGTACTTC.

This chain uses TRBV11-2 with TRBJ2-7; D possibly uses TRBD1 or TRBD2 (6 bases each). The V gene's germline CDR1 is SGHAT and CDR2 FQNNGV. V was pared by 6 bases and J by 3 bases, with 18 bases between. The CDR3 has 15 residues. CDR3 residues: CASSFLGGQSYEQYF. The CDR3 DNA reads as TGTGCCAGCAGTTTCCTGGGGGGACAAAGCTACGAGCAGTACTTC.

This clonotype was counted between two and nine times. The V and J genes are TRBV20-1 and TRBJ1-1; no reliable D call. CDR1 and CDR2 from the germline V gene are DFQATT and SNEGSKA (reference sequence). Trimming took 1 base from V and 3 from J, leaving 12 bases between them. The CDR3 has 14 residues. The CDR3: CSARVPGRYTEAFF. DNA for the CDR3: TGCAGTGCTAGAGTCCCAGGCAGGTACACTGAAGCTTTCTTT.

The sample holds one count of this clonotype. V gene TRBV4-1 combines with J gene TRBJ1-2, with no clear D. The V end lost 1 base, the J end lost 3 bases, and 9 bases lay between the germline ends. CDR1 and CDR2 (germline): MGHRA, YSYEKL. The CDR3 is made up of 14 amino acids. CDR3 protein: CASSQGGVDYGYTF. The CDR3 nucleotides are TGCGCCAGCAGCCAAGGTGGGGTTGACTATGGCTACACCTTC.

The rearrangement joins TRBV5-1 to TRBJ2-7; 8 nucleotides line up with TRBD1. This CDR3 is 16 amino acids long. Germline-derived CDR1 and CDR2 are SGHRS and YFSETQ. Trimming removed 0 bases from V and 7 bases from J; junction bases left unmatched: 12. In DNA form, the CDR3 reads TGCGCCAGCAGCTTGGCATGGGGACAGGTGGTGAGGGAGCAGTACTTC. It encodes CASSLAWGQVVREQYF.

This clonotype was detected only a few times. The chain couples TRBV27 to TRBJ1-6, with TRBD1 matching over 9 bases. This CDR3 has 18 residues. The V and J ends lost 6 bases and 6 bases, in that order; junction bases with no gene match: 15. Germline V gene data show CDR1 as MNHEY and CDR2 as SMNVEV (reference sequence). The CDR3 spells CASSKWVNRGLPNSPLHF. The CDR3 DNA follows: TGTGCCAGCAGCAAATGGGTGAACAGGGGGCTTCCTAATTCACCCCTCCACTTT.

This clonotype turned up a few times. The gene calls are TRBV24-1 and TRBJ1-2; 9 bases map to TRBD1. V was clipped by 4 bases and J by 6 bases; unmatched bases: 5. The CDR3 runs to 14 residues. Germline V gene data show CDR1 as KGHDR and CDR2 as SFDVKD. CDR3 protein: CATSDLNRGHGYTF. DNA of the CDR3: TGTGCCACCAGTGACTTAAACAGGGGGCATGGCTACACCTTC.

The CDR3 loop reads CSASDTNTGELFF. The CDR3, as DNA: TGCAGTGCTAGTGACACGAACACCGGGGAGCTGTTTTTT. V and J are TRBV20-1 and TRBJ2-2, with D hard to call. The CDR3 extends over 13 amino acids. V dropped 3 bases and J dropped 0 bases, with 5 bases sitting between them. Germline-derived CDR1 and CDR2 are DFQATT and SNEGSKA (reference sequence).

The chain employs TRBV30 and TRBJ2-5, with a possible D match to TRBD1 (5 bases). CDR1 and CDR2 from the germline V gene are GTSNPN and SVGIG (reference sequence). The length of the CDR3 is 13 residues. V was pared by 3 bases and J by 3 bases, with 11 bases between. CDR3 in amino acids: CAWSGPGKETQYF. In DNA form, the CDR3 reads TGTGCCTGGAGCGGACCAGGGAAAGAGACCCAGTACTTC.

This chain joins TRBV6-2 or TRBV6-3 and TRBJ1-1; maybe TRBD1 (5 bases). The CDR3 loop spans 13 amino acids. The V gene's germline CDR1 is MNHEY and CDR2 SVGEGT. Deletions cut 7 bases from V and 2 bases from J, with 11 bases between. CDR3 sequence (DNA): TGTGCCAGCAAACGACAGTCTAACACTGAAGCTTTCTTT. Encoded protein: CASKRQSNTEAFF.